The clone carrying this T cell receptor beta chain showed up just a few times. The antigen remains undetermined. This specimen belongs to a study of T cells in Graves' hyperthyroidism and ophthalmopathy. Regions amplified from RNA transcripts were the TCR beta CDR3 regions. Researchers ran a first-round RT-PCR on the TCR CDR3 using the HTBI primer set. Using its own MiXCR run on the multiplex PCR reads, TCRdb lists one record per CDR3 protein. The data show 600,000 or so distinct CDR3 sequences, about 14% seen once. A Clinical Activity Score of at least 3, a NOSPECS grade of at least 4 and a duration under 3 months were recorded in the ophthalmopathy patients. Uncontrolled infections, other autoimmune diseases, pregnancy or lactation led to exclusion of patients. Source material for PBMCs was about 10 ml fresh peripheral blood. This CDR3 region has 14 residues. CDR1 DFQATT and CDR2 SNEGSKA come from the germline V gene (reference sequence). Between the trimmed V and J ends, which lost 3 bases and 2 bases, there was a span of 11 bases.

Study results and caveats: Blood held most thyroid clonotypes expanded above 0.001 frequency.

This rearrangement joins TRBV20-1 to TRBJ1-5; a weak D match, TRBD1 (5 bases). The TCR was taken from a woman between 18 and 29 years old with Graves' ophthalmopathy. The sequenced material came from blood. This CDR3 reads CSASRGFGNQPQHF. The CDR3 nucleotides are TGCAGTGCTAGTCGGGGGTTCGGCAATCAGCCCCAGCATTTT.